This T cell receptor beta chain is from a study of cytomegalovirus exposure and HLA in healthy donors. Study-level findings and limits: The dataset shows that most TCR sequences were rare, while some public TCRs occurred in many donors. Another analysis was done later, and it associated over 15,000 TCR beta sequences with HLA alleles at 0.05 false discovery rate.

Note on this clone: The antigen remains unidentified.

In the PCR, 60 Vbeta and 13 Jbeta primers were used. Clones were sequenced by immunoSEQ multiplex PCR, and TCRdb holds only the in-frame ones, with some missing. The repertoire holds about 99,000 clones, with about four fifths as singletons. Sequenced sample: PBMCs. The origin of this receptor is a male donor in good health and CMV-seropositive.

For the CDR3, the DNA is TGTGCCAGCAGTTTTAAAAATGCAGGGAACACTGAAGCTTTCTTT. This sequence encodes CASSFKNAGNTEAFF. The genes are TRBV7-9 and TRBJ1-1; no reliable D call. Trimming pared 6 bases from V and 1 base from J, leaving 15 bases between. The CDR3 is 15 amino acids. Germline V gives CDR1 SEHNR, CDR2 FQNEAQ (reference sequence).